This T cell receptor (beta chain) was identified during a study of T cells in Graves' hyperthyroidism and ophthalmopathy. With a duration under 2 months, the hyperthyroidism was newly diagnosed in patients aged 18 to 65. Diagnostic decisions used clinical symptoms, serum thyroxine and TRAb, thyroid ultrasound and orbital computed tomography. This clonotype turned up a few times. TCR beta CDR3 regions were amplified from RNA transcripts. TCR CDR3 regions were first amplified by RT-PCR with HTBI primers. TCRdb called the multiplex PCR reads again in MiXCR, with one record for every CDR3 protein. The sample gives about 760,000 distinct CDR3 sequences, approximately 40% of which show up once; around 30% is in the top ten. The CDR3 extends over 13 amino acids. Germline V gene sequence: CDR1 MNHNY, CDR2 SVGAGI (reference sequence). With 4 bases removed from V and 4 bases from J, the gap between germline ends came to 10 bases.

The source of this sequence is a woman aged 40 to 55 with Graves' hyperthyroidism. This chain uses TRBV6-6 with TRBJ2-5; a weak D match, TRBD1 (6 bases). The sample was blood. CDR3 region: CASSLQGVETQYF. CDR3 DNA sequence: TGTGCCAGCAGTTTACAGGGTGTAGAGACCCAGTACTTC.